This T cell receptor beta chain was found in a study of shared clonotypes between healthy human individuals. Trimming left V 0 bases short and J 7 bases short, with 15 bases between. Germline assignment: CDR1 ENHRY and CDR2 SYGVKD. The CDR3 consists of 15 residues. The sample holds one count of this clone. Profiling relied on immunoSEQ multiplex PCR, and the TCRdb table lists in-frame clones only, not all of them. The table shows hundreds of thousands of clones, with roughly 79% occurring only once. The clonotype originates from a woman aged 40 to 50 in good health. Some clones in this sample may be carry-over from other donors' samples. V usage is TRBV10-3 and J usage is TRBJ1-1; D not resolved. Sequenced: PBMCs. The CDR3 coding sequence is TGTGCCATCAGTGAGTCGGGAGACTGGTGGGGTGAAGCTTTCTTT. As protein: CAISESGDWWGEAFF.